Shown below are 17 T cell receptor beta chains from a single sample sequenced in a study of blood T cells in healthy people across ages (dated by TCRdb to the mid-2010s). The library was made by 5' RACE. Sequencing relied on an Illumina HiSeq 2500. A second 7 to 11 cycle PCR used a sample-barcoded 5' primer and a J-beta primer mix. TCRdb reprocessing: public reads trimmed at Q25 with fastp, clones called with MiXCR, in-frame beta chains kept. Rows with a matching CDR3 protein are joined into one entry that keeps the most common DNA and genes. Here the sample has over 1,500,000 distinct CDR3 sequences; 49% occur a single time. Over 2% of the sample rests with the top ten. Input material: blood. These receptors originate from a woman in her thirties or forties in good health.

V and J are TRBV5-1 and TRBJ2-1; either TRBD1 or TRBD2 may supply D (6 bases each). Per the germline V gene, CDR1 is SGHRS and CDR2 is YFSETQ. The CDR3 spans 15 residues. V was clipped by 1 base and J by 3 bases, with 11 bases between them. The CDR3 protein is CASSLRGDFYNEQFF. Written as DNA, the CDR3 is TGCGCCAGCAGCTTGAGGGGGGACTTCTACAATGAGCAGTTCTTC.

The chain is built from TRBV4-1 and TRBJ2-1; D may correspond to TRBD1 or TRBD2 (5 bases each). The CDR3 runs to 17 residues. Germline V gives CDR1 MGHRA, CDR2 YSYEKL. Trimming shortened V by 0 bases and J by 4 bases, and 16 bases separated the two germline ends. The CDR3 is CASSQDPYPGLYNEQFF. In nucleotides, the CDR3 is TGCGCCAGCAGCCAAGATCCCTATCCGGGGCTGTACAATGAGCAGTTCTTC.

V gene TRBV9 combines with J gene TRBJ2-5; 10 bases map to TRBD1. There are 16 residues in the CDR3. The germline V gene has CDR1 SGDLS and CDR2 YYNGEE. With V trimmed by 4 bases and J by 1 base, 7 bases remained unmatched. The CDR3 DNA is TGTGCCAGCAGCCCGGGGACAGGGGACCCCCAAGAGACCCAGTACTTC. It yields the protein CASSPGTGDPQETQYF.

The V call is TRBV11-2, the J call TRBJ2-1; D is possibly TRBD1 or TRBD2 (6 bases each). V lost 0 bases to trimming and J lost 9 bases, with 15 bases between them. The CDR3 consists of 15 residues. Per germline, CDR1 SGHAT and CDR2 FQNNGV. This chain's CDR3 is CASSLDRGPRGEQFF. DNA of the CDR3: TGTGCCAGCAGCTTAGATCGGGGGCCCCGCGGTGAGCAGTTCTTC.

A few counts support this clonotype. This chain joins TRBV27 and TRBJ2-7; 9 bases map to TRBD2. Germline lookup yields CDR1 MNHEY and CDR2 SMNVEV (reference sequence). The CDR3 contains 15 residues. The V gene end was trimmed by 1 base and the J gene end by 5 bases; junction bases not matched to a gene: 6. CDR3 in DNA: TGTGCCAGCAGTTTATTGCCTAGCGGGGTCAACGAGCAGTACTTC. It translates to CASSLLPSGVNEQYF.

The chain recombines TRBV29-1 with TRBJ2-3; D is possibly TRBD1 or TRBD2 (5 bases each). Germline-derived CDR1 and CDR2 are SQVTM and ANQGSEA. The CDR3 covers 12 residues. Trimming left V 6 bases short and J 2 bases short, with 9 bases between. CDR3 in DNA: TGCAGCGTCGGGGCCCTCACAGATACGCAGTATTTT. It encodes CSVGALTDTQYF.

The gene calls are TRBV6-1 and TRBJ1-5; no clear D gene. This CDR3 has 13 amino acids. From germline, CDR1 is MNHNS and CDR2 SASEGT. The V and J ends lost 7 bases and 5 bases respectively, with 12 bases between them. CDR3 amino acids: CASKDGVDQPQHF. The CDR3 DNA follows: TGTGCCAGCAAGGATGGCGTCGATCAGCCCCAGCATTTT.

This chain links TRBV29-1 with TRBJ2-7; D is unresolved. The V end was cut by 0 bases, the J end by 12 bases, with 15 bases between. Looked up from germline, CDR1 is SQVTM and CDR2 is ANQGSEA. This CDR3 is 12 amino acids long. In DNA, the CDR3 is TGCAGCGTTGAAGATTCGAAGGGTCGTTGGTACTTC. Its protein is CSVEDSKGRWYF.

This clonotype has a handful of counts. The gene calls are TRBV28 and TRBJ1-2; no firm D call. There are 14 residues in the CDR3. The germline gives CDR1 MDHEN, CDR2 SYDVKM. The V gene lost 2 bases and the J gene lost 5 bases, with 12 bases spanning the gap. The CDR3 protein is CASSLIVGGYGYTF. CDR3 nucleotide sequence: TGTGCCAGCAGTTTAATCGTGGGAGGGTATGGCTACACCTTC.

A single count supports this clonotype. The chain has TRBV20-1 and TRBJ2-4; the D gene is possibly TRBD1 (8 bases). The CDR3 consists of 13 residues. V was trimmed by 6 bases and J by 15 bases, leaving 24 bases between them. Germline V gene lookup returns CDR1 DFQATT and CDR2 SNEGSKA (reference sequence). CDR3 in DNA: TGCAGTGCCACCGACCGGGACAGGCGACTAGCGTACTTC. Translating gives CSATDRDRRLAYF.

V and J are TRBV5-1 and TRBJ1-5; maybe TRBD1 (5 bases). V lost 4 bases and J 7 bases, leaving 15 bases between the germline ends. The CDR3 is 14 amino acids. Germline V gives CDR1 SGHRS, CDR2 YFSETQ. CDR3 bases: TGCGCCAGCAGCGACCAGGGTGGTGGCCAGCCCCAGCATTTT. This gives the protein CASSDQGGGQPQHF. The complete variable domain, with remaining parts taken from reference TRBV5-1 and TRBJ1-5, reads KAGVTQTPRYLIKTRGQQVTLSCSPISGHRSVSWYQQTPGQGLQFLFEYFSETQRNKGNFPGRFSGRQFSNSRSEMNVSTLELGDSALYLCASSDQGGGQPQHFGDGTRLSIL.

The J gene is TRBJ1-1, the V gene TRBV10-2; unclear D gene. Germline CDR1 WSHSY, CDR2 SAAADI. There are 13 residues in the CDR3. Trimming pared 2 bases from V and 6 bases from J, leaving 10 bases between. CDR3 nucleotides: TGCGCCAGCAGTGAGGGAGGCCCGGCTGAAGCTTTCTTT. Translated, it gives CASSEGGPAEAFF.

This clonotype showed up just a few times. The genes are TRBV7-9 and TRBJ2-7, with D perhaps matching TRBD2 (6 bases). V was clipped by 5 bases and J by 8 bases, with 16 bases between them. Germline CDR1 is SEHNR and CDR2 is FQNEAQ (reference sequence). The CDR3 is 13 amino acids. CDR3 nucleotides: TGTGCCAGCAGCCAAACGGGAGCCGAACAGCAGTACTTC. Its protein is CASSQTGAEQQYF.

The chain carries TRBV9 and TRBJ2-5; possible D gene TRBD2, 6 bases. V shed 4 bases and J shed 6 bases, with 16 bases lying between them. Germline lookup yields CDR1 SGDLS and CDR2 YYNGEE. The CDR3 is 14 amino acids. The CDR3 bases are TGTGCCAGCAGCCCCATCGGAGGGATGAAGACCCAGTACTTC. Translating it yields CASSPIGGMKTQYF.

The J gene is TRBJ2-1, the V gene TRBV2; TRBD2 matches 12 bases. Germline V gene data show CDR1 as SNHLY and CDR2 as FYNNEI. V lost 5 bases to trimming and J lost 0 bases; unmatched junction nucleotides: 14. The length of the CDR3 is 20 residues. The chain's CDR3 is CASSLTTSGGRPSSYNEQFF. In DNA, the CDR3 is TGTGCCAGCAGTCTTACGACTAGCGGGGGACGACCGAGCTCCTACAATGAGCAGTTCTTC.

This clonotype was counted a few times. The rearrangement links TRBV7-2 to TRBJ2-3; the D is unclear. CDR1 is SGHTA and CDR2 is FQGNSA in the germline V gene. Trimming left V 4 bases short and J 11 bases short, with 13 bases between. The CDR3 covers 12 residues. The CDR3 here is CASSSHGRGQYF. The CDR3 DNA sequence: TGTGCCAGCAGCTCCCACGGACGCGGGCAGTATTTT.

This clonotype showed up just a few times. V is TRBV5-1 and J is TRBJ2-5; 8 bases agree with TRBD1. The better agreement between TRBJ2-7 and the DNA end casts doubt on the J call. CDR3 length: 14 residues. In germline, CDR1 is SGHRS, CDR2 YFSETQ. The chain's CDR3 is CASSDAGQVYEQYF. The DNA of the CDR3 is TGCGCCAGCAGCGACGCGGGACAGGTCTACGAGCAGTACTTC.